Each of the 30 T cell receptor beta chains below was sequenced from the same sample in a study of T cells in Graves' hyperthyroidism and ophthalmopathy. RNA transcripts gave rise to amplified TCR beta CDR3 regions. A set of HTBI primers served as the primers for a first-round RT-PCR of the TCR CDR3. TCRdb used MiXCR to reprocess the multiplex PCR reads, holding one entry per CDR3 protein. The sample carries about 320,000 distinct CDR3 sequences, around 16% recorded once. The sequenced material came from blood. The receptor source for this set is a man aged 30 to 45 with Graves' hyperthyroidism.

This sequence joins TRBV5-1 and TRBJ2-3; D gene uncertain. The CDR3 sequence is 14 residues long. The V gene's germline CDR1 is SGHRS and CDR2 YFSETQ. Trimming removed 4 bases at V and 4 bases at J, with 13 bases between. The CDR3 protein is CASSLQNPADTQYF. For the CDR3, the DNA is TGCGCCAGCAGCCTCCAAAACCCCGCAGATACGCAGTATTTT.

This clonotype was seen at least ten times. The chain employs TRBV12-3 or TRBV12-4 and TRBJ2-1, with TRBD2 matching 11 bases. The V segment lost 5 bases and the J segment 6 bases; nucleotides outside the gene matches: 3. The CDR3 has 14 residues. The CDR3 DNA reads TGTGCCAGCAGTCCTACTAGCGGGGGCAATGAGCAGTTCTTC. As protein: CASSPTSGGNEQFF.

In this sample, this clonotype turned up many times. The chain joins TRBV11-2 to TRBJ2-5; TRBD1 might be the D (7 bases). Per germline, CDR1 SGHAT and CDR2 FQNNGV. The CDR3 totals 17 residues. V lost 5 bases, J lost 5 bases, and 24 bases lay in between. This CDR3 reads CASSDLHRRQGGETQYF. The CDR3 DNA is TGTGCCAGCAGCGATCTCCACCGGAGACAGGGAGGCGAGACCCAGTACTTC.

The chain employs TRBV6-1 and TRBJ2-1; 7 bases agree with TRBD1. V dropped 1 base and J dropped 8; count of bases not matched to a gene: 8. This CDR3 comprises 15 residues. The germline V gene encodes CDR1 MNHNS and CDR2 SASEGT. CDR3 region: CASSEEWTGMDEQFF. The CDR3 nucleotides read TGTGCCAGCAGTGAAGAGTGGACAGGTATGGATGAGCAGTTCTTC.

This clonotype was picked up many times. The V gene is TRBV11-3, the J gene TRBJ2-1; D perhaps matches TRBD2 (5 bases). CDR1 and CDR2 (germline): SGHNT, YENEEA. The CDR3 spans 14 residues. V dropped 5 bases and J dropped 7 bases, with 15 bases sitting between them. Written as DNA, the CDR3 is TGTGCCAGCAGCGCAGACGTTTGGGAGAATGAGCAGTTCTTC. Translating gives CASSADVWENEQFF. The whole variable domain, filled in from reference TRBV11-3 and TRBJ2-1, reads EAGVVQSPRYKIIEKKQPVAFWCNPISGHNTLYWYLQNLGQGPELLIRYENEEAVDDSQLPKDRFSAERLKGVDSTLKIQPAELGDSAVYLCASSADVWENEQFFGPGTRLTVL.

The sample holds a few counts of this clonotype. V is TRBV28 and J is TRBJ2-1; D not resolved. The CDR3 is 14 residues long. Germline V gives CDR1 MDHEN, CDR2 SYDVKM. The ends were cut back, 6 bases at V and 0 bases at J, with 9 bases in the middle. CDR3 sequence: CASRSQSSYNEQFF. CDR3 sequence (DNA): TGTGCCAGCAGATCACAGAGCTCCTACAATGAGCAGTTCTTC.

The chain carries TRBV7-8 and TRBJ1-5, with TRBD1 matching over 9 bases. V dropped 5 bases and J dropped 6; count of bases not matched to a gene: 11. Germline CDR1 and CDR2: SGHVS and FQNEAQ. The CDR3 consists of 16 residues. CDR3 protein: CASSPPVDRGGQPQHF. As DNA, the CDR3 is TGTGCCAGCAGCCCACCCGTGGACAGGGGCGGTCAGCCCCAGCATTTT. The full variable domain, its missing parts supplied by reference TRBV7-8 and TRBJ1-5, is GAGVSQSPRYKVAKRGQDVALRCDPISGHVSLFWYQQALGQGPEFLTYFQNEAQLDKSGLPSDRFFAERPEGSVSTLKIQRTQQEDSAVYLCASSPPVDRGGQPQHFGDGTRLSIL.

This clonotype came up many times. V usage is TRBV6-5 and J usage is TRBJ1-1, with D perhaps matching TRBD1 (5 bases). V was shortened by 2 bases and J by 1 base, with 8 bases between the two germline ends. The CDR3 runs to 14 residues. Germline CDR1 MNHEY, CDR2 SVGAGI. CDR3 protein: CASSYGTGNTEAFF. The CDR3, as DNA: TGTGCCAGCAGTTACGGCACAGGGAACACTGAAGCTTTCTTT.

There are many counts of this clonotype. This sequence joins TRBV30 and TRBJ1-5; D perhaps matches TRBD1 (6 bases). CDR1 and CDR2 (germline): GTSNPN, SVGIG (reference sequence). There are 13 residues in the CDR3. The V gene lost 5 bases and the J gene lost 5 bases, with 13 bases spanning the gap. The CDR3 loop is CAWATGLDQPQHF. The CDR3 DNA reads TGTGCCTGGGCGACAGGCTTAGATCAGCCCCAGCATTTT.

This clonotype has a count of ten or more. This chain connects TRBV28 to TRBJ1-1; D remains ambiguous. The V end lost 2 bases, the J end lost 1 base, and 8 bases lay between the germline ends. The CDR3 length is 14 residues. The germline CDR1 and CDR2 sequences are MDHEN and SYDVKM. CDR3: CASSLTSPNTEAFF. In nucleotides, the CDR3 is TGTGCCAGCAGTTTAACGAGCCCGAACACTGAAGCTTTCTTT.

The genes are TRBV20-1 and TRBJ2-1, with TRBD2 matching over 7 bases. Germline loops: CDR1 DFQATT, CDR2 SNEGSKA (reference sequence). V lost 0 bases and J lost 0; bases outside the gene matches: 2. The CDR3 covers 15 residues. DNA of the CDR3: TGCAGTGCTAGAGAGGGGGGGAGCTCCTACAATGAGCAGTTCTTC. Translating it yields CSAREGGSSYNEQFF.

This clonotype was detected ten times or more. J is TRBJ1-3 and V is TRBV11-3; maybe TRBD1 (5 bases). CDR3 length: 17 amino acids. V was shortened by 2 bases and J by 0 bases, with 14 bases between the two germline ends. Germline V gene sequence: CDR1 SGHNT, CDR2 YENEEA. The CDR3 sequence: CASSLYGRTLSGNTIYF. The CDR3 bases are TGTGCCAGCAGCTTATACGGACGGACACTCTCTGGAAACACCATATATTTT.

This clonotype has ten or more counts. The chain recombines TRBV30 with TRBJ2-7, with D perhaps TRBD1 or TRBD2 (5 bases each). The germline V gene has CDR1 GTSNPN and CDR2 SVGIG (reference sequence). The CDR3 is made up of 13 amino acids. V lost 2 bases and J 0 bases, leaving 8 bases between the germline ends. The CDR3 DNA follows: TGTGCCTGGAGTTATGGGGGCTCCTACGAGCAGTACTTC. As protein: CAWSYGGSYEQYF.

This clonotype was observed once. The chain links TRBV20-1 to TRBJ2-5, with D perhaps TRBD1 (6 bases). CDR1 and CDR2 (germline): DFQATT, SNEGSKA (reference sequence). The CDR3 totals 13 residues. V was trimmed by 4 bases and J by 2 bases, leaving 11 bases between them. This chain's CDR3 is CSANEQGQETQYF. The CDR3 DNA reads TGCAGTGCTAACGAACAGGGACAAGAGACCCAGTACTTC.

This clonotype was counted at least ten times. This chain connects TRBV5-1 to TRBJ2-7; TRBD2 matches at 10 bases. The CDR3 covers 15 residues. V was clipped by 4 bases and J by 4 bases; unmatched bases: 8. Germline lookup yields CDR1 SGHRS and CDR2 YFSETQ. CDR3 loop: CASSLSSGRGYEQYF. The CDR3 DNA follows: TGCGCCAGCAGCCTTTCTAGCGGGAGAGGGTACGAGCAGTACTTC.

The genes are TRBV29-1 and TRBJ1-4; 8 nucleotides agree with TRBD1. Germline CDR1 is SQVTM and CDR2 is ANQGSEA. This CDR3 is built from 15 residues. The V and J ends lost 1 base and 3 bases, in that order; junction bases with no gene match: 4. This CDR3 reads CSVEGQGQANEKLFF. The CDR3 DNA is TGCAGCGTTGAAGGGCAGGGACAGGCTAATGAAAAACTGTTTTTT.

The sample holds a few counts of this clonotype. Here the CDR3 DNA reads TGTGCCACCAGCAGTGGACAGATGGGAGCTAATGAAAAACTGTTTTTT. It is translated as CATSSGQMGANEKLFF. The chain joins TRBV15 to TRBJ1-4; D may be TRBD1 (6 bases). Germline V gene sequence: CDR1 LNHNV, CDR2 YYDKDF (reference sequence). V lost 3 bases, J lost 3 bases, and 14 bases lay in between. This CDR3 has 16 residues.

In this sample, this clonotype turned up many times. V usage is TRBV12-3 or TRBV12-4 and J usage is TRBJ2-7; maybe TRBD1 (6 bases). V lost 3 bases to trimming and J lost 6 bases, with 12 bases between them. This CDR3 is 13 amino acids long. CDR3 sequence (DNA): TGTGCCAGCAGTTTCAACCAGGGGCGCGAGCAGTACTTC. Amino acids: CASSFNQGREQYF.

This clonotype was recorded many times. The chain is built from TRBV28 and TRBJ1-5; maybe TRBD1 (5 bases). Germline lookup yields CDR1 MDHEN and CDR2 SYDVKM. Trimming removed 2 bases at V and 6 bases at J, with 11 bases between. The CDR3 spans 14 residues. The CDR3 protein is CASSLDQGFQPQHF. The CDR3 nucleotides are TGTGCCAGCAGTTTAGATCAGGGTTTTCAGCCCCAGCATTTT.

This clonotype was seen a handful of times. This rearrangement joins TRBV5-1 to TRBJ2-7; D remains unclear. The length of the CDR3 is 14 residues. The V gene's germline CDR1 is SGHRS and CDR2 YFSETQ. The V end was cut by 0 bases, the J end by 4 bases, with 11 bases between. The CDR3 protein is CASSLGGLWYEQYF. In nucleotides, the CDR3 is TGCGCCAGCAGCTTGGGGGGTCTGTGGTACGAGCAGTACTTC. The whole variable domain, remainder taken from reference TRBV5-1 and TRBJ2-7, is KAGVTQTPRYLIKTRGQQVTLSCSPISGHRSVSWYQQTPGQGLQFLFEYFSETQRNKGNFPGRFSGRQFSNSRSEMNVSTLELGDSALYLCASSLGGLWYEQYFGPGTRLTVT.

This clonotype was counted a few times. This chain's CDR3 is CASSDSSGSTGELFF. The CDR3 coding sequence is TGTGCCAGCAGTGACTCGAGCGGGAGCACCGGGGAGCTGTTTTTT. J is TRBJ2-2 and V is TRBV6-4; 8 positions agree with TRBD2. Trimming removed 0 bases from V and 4 bases from J; junction bases left unmatched: 1. Per the germline V gene, CDR1 is MRHNA and CDR2 is SNTAGT. The length of the CDR3 is 15 residues.

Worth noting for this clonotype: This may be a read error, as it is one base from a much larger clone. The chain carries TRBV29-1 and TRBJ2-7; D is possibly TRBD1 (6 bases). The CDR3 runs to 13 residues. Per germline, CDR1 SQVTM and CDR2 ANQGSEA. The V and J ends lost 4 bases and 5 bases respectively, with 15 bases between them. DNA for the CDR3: TGCAGCGTTGGGGCTCACAGGGACGACGAGCAGTACTTC. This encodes CSVGAHRDDEQYF.

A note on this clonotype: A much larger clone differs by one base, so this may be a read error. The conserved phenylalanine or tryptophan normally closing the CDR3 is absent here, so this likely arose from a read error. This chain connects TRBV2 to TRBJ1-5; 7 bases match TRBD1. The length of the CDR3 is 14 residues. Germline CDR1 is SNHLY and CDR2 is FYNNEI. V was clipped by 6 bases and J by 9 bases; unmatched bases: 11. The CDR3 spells CASRATGVVWPQHL. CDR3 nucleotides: TGTGCCAGCAGGGCAACAGGGGTAGTATGGCCCCAGCATCTT.

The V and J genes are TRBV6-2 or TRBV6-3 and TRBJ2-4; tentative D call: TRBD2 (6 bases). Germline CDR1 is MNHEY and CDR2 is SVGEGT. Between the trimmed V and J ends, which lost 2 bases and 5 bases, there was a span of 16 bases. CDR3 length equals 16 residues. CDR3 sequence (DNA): TGTGCCAGCAGTTACGCCTTGGGGGAGGTGGAAAACATTCAGTACTTC. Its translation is CASSYALGEVENIQYF.

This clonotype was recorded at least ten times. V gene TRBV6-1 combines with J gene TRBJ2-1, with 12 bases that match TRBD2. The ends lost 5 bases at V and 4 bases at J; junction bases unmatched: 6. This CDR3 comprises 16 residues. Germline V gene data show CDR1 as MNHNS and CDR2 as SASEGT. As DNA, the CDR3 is TGTGCCAGCAGTAGGGGCGGACTAGCGGGATACAATGAGCAGTTCTTC. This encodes CASSRGGLAGYNEQFF.

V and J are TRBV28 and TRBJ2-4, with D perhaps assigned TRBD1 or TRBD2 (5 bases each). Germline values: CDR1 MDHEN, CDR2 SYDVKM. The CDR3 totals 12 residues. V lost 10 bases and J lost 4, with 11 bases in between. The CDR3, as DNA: TGTGCCACCGGGACGGAAAAAAACATTCAGTACTTC. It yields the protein CATGTEKNIQYF.

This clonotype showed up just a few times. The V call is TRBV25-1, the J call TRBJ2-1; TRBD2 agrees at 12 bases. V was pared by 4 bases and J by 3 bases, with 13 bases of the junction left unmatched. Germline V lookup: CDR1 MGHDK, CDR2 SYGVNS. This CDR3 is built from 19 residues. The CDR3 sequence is CASSGATSGSKMVYNEQFF. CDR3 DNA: TGTGCCAGCAGTGGGGCGACTAGCGGGAGTAAGATGGTCTACAATGAGCAGTTCTTC.

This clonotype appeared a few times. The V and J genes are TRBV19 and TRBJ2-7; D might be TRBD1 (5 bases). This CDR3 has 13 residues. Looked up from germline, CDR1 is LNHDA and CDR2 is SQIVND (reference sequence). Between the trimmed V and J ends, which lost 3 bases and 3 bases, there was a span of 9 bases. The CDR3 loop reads CASSIFQGYEQYF. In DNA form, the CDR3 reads TGTGCCAGTAGTATCTTTCAGGGCTACGAGCAGTACTTC. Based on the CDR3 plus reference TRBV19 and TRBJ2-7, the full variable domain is DGGITQSPKYLFRKEGQNVTLSCEQNLNHDAMYWYRQDPGQGLRLIYYSQIVNDFQKGDIAEGYSVSREKKESFPLTVTSAQKNPTAFYLCASSIFQGYEQYFGPGTRLTVT.

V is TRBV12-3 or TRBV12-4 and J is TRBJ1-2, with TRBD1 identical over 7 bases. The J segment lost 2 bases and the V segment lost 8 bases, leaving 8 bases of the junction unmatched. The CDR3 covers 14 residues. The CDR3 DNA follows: TGTGCCAGCCTGGGGACAGAACTAAACTATGGCTACACCTTC. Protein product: CASLGTELNYGYTF.

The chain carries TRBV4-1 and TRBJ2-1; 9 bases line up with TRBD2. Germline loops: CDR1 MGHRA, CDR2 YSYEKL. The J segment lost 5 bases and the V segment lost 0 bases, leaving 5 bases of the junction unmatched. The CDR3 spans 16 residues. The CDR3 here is CASSQDRASGNNEQFF. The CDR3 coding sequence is TGCGCCAGCAGCCAAGATAGGGCTAGCGGGAACAATGAGCAGTTCTTC.